A single sample is the source of the 12 T cell receptor beta chains below, sequenced in a study of blood T cells in healthy people across ages. A second about 7 to 12 cycle PCR used barcoded and J-beta primers. TCRdb re-analysed the 5' RACE reads in MiXCR, keeping a single row per CDR3 protein. This table has roughly 1,800,000 distinct CDR3 sequences, roughly 50% appearing once. The specimen sequenced was blood. The receptors were gathered from a woman aged 40-49 years in good health.

This clonotype was observed a handful of times. The chain uses TRBV24-1 and TRBJ2-7; D might be TRBD1 or TRBD2, each matching 5 bases. This CDR3 has 13 residues. Trimming took 1 base from V and 5 from J, leaving 8 bases between them. Germline V gene sequence: CDR1 KGHDR, CDR2 SFDVKD. The chain's CDR3 is CATSDFGGNEQYF. The CDR3 DNA reads TGTGCCACCAGTGATTTTGGGGGAAACGAGCAGTACTTC.

There are a few counts of this clonotype. The CDR3 sequence is CASNRGRGFMAQYF. The CDR3 DNA reads as TGTGCCAGCAATAGAGGCAGGGGCTTTATGGCCCAGTACTTC. V gene TRBV12-3 or TRBV12-4 combines with J gene TRBJ2-7; D is perhaps TRBD1 (6 bases). There are 14 residues in the CDR3. Trimming left V 7 bases short and J 10 bases short, with 23 bases between.

On this clonotype: One junction end disagrees with the germline gene, perhaps due to a read error. The chain carries TRBV9 and TRBJ2-7; D not resolved. This CDR3 contains 13 residues. Per germline, CDR1 SGDLS and CDR2 YYNGEE. As DNA, the CDR3 is TGTGCCGGCAGCGACGGTACGAACTACGAGCAGTACTTC. Its protein product is CAGSDGTNYEQYF.

The chain has TRBV11-2 and TRBJ2-1; weak D call: TRBD1 (5 bases). There are 13 residues in the CDR3. The germline CDR1 and CDR2 sequences are SGHAT and FQNNGV. V lost 4 bases, J lost 7 bases, and 11 bases lay in between. DNA of the CDR3: TGTGCCAGCAGCTCATCAGGGATAAATGAGCAGTTCTTC. Amino acids: CASSSSGINEQFF. Supplemented by reference TRBV11-2 and TRBJ2-1, the full variable domain reads EAGVAQSPRYKIIEKRQSVAFWCNPISGHATLYWYQQILGQGPKLLIQFQNNGVVDDSQLPKDRFSAERLKGVDSTLKIQPAKLEDSAVYLCASSSSGINEQFFGPGTRLTVL.

The gene calls are TRBV29-1 and TRBJ1-5; 11 nucleotides line up with TRBD1. The CDR3 has 14 residues. Trimming at V came to 7 bases and at J to 5 bases, leaving 7 bases not matched to a gene. The germline CDR1 and CDR2 sequences are SQVTM and ANQGSEA. The DNA of the CDR3 is TGCAGCGCCCGGACAGGGGGCGTCGATCAGCCCCAGCATTTT. Translated: CSARTGGVDQPQHF.

This CDR3 reads CASSYRGTVASPLHF. In nucleotides, the CDR3 is TGTGCCAGCAGTTACCGGGGGACAGTGGCTTCACCCCTCCACTTT. The genes are TRBV6-5 and TRBJ1-6, with 7 bases that match TRBD1. CDR3 length: 15 residues. CDR1 is MNHEY, CDR2 SVGAGI, per germline. With V trimmed by 2 bases and J by 9 bases, 7 bases remained unmatched.

V usage is TRBV24-1 and J usage is TRBJ2-6; D is perhaps TRBD1 or TRBD2 (5 bases each). Per the germline V gene, CDR1 is KGHDR and CDR2 is SFDVKD. The CDR3 sequence is 16 residues long. The V end lost 5 bases, the J end lost 4 bases, and 14 bases lay between the germline ends. As DNA, the CDR3 is TGTGCCACCAGTGGGGACCACTCTCGAGGGGCCAACGTCCTGACTTTC. This codes for CATSGDHSRGANVLTF.

This clonotype was seen repeatedly, ten times or more. Germline and junction disagree at one end, which may indicate a read error. The chain has TRBV9 and TRBJ2-3; TRBD2 aligns across 9 bases. The length of the CDR3 is 15 residues. Germline values: CDR1 SGDLS, CDR2 YYNGEE. This chain's CDR3 is CASSPSGVSTDTQYF. The CDR3 DNA reads as TGCGCCAGCAGCCCTAGCGGGGTGAGCACAGATACGCAGTATTTT.

The V and J genes are TRBV6-6 and TRBJ2-7, with unresolved D. The CDR3 runs 13 residues. Germline lookup yields CDR1 MNHNY and CDR2 SVGAGI (reference sequence). V lost 0 bases and J 6 bases, leaving 9 bases between the germline ends. The CDR3 here is CASSYSTVGEQYF. The CDR3 DNA is TGTGCCAGCAGTTACTCTACGGTGGGCGAGCAGTACTTC.

The table lists this clonotype with a few counts. V is TRBV4-2 and J is TRBJ2-3, with TRBD1 identical over 7 bases. CDR1 and CDR2 from the germline V gene are LGHNA and YNFKEQ. J gave up 8 bases and V 0 bases, and 5 bases lay outside the gene matches. The length of the CDR3 is 14 residues. The CDR3 reads CASSQDRGRGTQYF. The DNA of the CDR3 is TGTGCCAGCAGCCAAGATAGGGGGCGCGGTACGCAGTATTTT.

This clonotype was detected ten times or more. This chain links TRBV29-1 with TRBJ2-5; D possibly matches TRBD1 or TRBD2 (5 bases each). CDR3 length equals 14 residues. The ends were cut back, 3 bases at V and 5 bases at J, with 16 bases in the middle. CDR1 and CDR2 (germline): SQVTM, ANQGSEA. The chain's CDR3 is CSVDGAGKGETQYF. The CDR3 DNA follows: TGCAGCGTTGACGGGGCAGGGAAAGGGGAGACCCAGTACTTC.

This clonotype occurred a few times. The chain is built from TRBV4-1 and TRBJ2-7; 8 nucleotides line up with TRBD1. Unmatched junction bases numbered 5, after V lost 4 bases and J lost 0 bases. The CDR3 sequence is 15 residues long. Per germline, CDR1 MGHRA and CDR2 YSYEKL. The CDR3 DNA sequence: TGCGCCAGCAGCCGAGGGACAGGTACCTCCTACGAGCAGTACTTC. This translates into CASSRGTGTSYEQYF.